The 10 T cell receptor beta chains reported below all come from one sample, sequenced in a study of cytomegalovirus exposure and HLA in healthy donors. TCRdb's table, derived via immunoSEQ multiplex PCR, lists solely in-frame clones and lacks some. The repertoire includes roughly 260,000 clones, approximately 90% of them detected once, and about 2.5% sits in the top ten. Material for sequencing was PBMCs. These receptors all come from a young man in good health and CMV-seronegative.

The rearrangement links TRBV7-9 to TRBJ2-3; 8 bases map to TRBD2. Germline V gives CDR1 SEHNR, CDR2 FQNEAQ (reference sequence). Losses at the gene ends were 5 bases for V and 5 bases for J; bases not matched to a gene: 15. The CDR3 totals 17 residues. The CDR3 nucleotides are TGTGCCAGCAGCCCACGCGCCACGGGAGGGCGGGAAGATACGCAGTATTTT. Amino acid sequence: CASSPRATGGREDTQYF.

In DNA form, the CDR3 reads TGTGCCAGCACCCGACAGGGCGGTGAGCAGTTCTTC. Translating gives CASTRQGGEQFF. This rearrangement joins TRBV27 to TRBJ2-1; 7 bases map to TRBD1. CDR1 MNHEY and CDR2 SMNVEV come from the germline V gene (reference sequence). The CDR3 is 12 residues long. After removal of 7 bases from V and 9 bases from J, the junction contained 6 bases not matched to a gene.

This clone was counted only a few times. CDR3 region: CASSMRVGGSPLHF. The CDR3 DNA reads TGTGCCAGCAGCATGAGGGTTGGCGGCTCACCCCTCCACTTT. This chain links TRBV5-4 with TRBJ1-6; D gene unclear. The V end was cut by 4 bases, the J end by 10 bases, with 15 bases between. The CDR3 length is 14 residues. Looked up from germline, CDR1 is SGHNT and CDR2 is YYREEE (reference sequence).

The rearrangement links TRBV5-5 to TRBJ1-2; weak D call: TRBD1 (5 bases). The length of the CDR3 is 13 residues. With 4 bases removed from V and 8 bases from J, the gap between germline ends came to 15 bases. The germline V gene encodes CDR1 SGHKS and CDR2 YYEKEE (reference sequence). CDR3 sequence reads: CASSPDSSRGYTF. CDR3 in DNA: TGTGCCAGCAGCCCTGACAGTAGTAGGGGCTACACCTTC.

The chain has TRBV15 and TRBJ2-7; 8 bases match TRBD1. From germline, CDR1 is LNHNV and CDR2 YYDKDF (reference sequence). This CDR3 is 15 amino acids long. J lost 3 bases, V lost 1 base, and 5 bases had no gene match. As DNA, the CDR3 is TGTGCCACCAGCAGAGCCCCGACAGGGGACTACGAGCAGTACTTC. Translating gives CATSRAPTGDYEQYF. Variable domain in full (rest from reference TRBV15 and TRBJ2-7): DAMVIQNPRYQVTQFGKPVTLSCSQTLNHNVMYWYQQKSSQAPKLLFHYYDKDFNNEADTPDNFQSRRPNTSFCFLDIRSPGLGDTAMYLCATSRAPTGDYEQYFGPGTRLTVT.

This chain uses TRBV4-1 with TRBJ2-7; possibly TRBD1 for D (6 bases). CDR1 is MGHRA and CDR2 is YSYEKL in the germline V gene. This CDR3 is 14 amino acids long. V dropped 1 base and J dropped 6 bases, with 13 bases sitting between them. CDR3 residues: CASSQAAGVTEQYF. The CDR3 region has the DNA TGCGCCAGCAGCCAAGCGGCAGGGGTTACCGAGCAGTACTTC.

The chain is built from TRBV9 and TRBJ2-1, with TRBD2 matching over 14 bases. The ends lost 4 bases at V and 4 bases at J; junction bases unmatched: 7. This CDR3 is built from 17 residues. Per the germline V gene, CDR1 is SGDLS and CDR2 is YYNGEE. The CDR3 protein is CASSPAWTSGGYNEQFF. CDR3 sequence (DNA): TGTGCCAGCAGCCCAGCTTGGACTAGCGGGGGGTACAATGAGCAGTTCTTC.

J is TRBJ2-7 and V is TRBV18, with a tentative D call TRBD1 (5 bases). CDR1 and CDR2 from the germline V gene are KGHSH and LQKENI. V lost 3 bases and J 1 base, leaving 7 bases between the germline ends. The CDR3 has 13 residues. CDR3 sequence reads: CASSPGQSYEQYF. The CDR3 nucleotides read TGTGCCAGCTCACCGGGGCAGTCCTACGAGCAGTACTTC.

V gene TRBV6-6 combines with J gene TRBJ2-2, with 9 positions matching TRBD2. Germline V gene sequence: CDR1 MNHNY, CDR2 SVGAGI (reference sequence). Germline trimming cut 7 bases from V and 4 bases from J; bases unmatched to any gene: 4. This CDR3 contains 14 residues. The CDR3 here is CASMSSGTTGELFF. CDR3 DNA sequence: TGTGCCAGCATGTCTAGCGGGACCACCGGGGAGCTGTTTTTT.

This clone was counted at least ten times. The chain combines TRBV6-4 with TRBJ1-6, with 8 positions matching TRBD1. CDR3 length: 15 amino acids. The J segment lost 7 bases and the V segment lost 3 bases, leaving 5 bases of the junction unmatched. Germline V lookup: CDR1 MRHNA, CDR2 SNTAGT. CDR3 residues: CASSEGGQGNSPLHF. The CDR3 nucleotides are TGTGCCAGCAGTGAAGGAGGACAGGGAAATTCACCCCTCCACTTT.